One and the same sample provided the 27 T cell receptor beta chains below, sequenced in a study of CD8+ T cells in alopecia areata. The treatment: oral pan-JAK inhibitor, 5-10 mg twice daily. Extracted RNA was reverse transcribed into cDNA, the sequencing template. Some clones are missing from TCRdb's copy, which holds only in-frame ones; the method was immunoSEQ multiplex PCR. The table lists fewer than 250,000 clones, around two fifths of them singletons. Sequenced material: CD4+ T cells sorted from blood, taken between weeks 30 and 35, from a patient treated with tofacitinib. The receptors originated from a human donor with alopecia areata.

This clone has just a few counts. The chain has TRBV29-1 and TRBJ2-5; 14 bases match TRBD2. Trimming at V came to 8 bases and at J to 4 bases, leaving 3 bases not matched to a gene. CDR3 length: 13 residues. Germline V CDR1 and CDR2: SQVTM, ANQGSEA. The CDR3 DNA sequence: TGCAGCTTGGGACTAGCGGGAGTAGAGACCCAGTACTTC. This sequence encodes CSLGLAGVETQYF. Full variable domain (remainder filled in from reference TRBV29-1 and TRBJ2-5): SAVISQKPSRDICQRGTSLTIQCQVDSQVTMMFWYRQQPGQSLTLIATANQGSEATYESGFVIDKFPISRPNLTFSTLTVSNMSPEDSSIYLCSLGLAGVETQYFGPGTRLLVL.

The V call is TRBV27, the J call TRBJ1-5; D remains ambiguous. CDR1 and CDR2 from the germline V gene are MNHEY and SMNVEV (reference sequence). The CDR3 totals 14 residues. Trimming removed 6 bases from V and 0 bases from J, with 9 bases in between. The CDR3 reads CASRPFGSNQPQHF. CDR3 DNA sequence: TGTGCCAGCAGGCCCTTTGGTAGCAATCAGCCCCAGCATTTT.

The CDR3 protein is CASSLAGSGRSEGHEQYF. CDR3 DNA: TGTGCCAGCAGCTTAGCGGGTAGCGGGAGGTCAGAGGGACACGAGCAGTACTTC. This sequence joins TRBV7-6 and TRBJ2-7; TRBD2 agrees at 10 bases. CDR1 is SGHVS and CDR2 is FNYEAQ in the germline V gene. Trimming cost V 0 bases and J 5 bases; bases outside gene matches: 13. The CDR3 spans 18 residues.

The chain is built from TRBV27 and TRBJ1-2; D might be TRBD1 (5 bases). This CDR3 is 15 amino acids long. Deletions cut 4 bases from V and 7 bases from J, with 19 bases between. Germline loops: CDR1 MNHEY, CDR2 SMNVEV (reference sequence). The CDR3 DNA is TGTGCCAGCAGTTCCCGAAACATACAGGTTTCTGGCTACACCTTC. Its translation is CASSSRNIQVSGYTF.

CDR3 in amino acids: CASSPSTGDSTEAFF. As DNA, the CDR3 is TGTGCCAGCTCACCTTCGACAGGGGATTCCACTGAAGCTTTCTTT. The chain joins TRBV18 to TRBJ1-1; 8 bases agree with TRBD1. This CDR3 contains 15 residues. The germline V gene encodes CDR1 KGHSH and CDR2 LQKENI. The ends lost 3 bases at V and 4 bases at J; junction bases unmatched: 7.

This chain joins TRBV11-2 and TRBJ2-1; D gene uncertain. There are 13 residues in the CDR3. The germline V gene has CDR1 SGHAT and CDR2 FQNNGV. V lost 5 bases, J lost 5 bases, and 10 bases lay in between. The CDR3 DNA sequence: TGTGCCAGCAGCGCCACTGGGGACAATGAGCAGTTCTTC. Translated, it gives CASSATGDNEQFF.

This clone was seen only once. CDR3 sequence: CAWRTTQNTEAFF. The DNA for the CDR3 is TGTGCCTGGAGAACTACCCAGAACACTGAAGCTTTCTTT. The rearrangement uses TRBV30 and TRBJ1-1; D remains unclear. The CDR3 spans 13 residues. CDR1 GTSNPN and CDR2 SVGIG come from the germline V gene (reference sequence). The V gene lost 3 bases and the J gene lost 1 base, with 9 bases spanning the gap.

This clone was recorded only once. The J gene is TRBJ1-1, the V gene TRBV25-1; 9 nucleotides agree with TRBD1. CDR3 length: 14 residues. CDR1 is MGHDK and CDR2 is SYGVNS in the germline V gene. V lost 7 bases to trimming and J lost 1 base; unmatched junction nucleotides: 4. CDR3 sequence: CASKRTGANTEAFF. CDR3 nucleotide sequence: TGTGCCAGCAAAAGGACAGGGGCGAACACTGAAGCTTTCTTT.

There are a few counts of this clone. The chain has TRBV28 and TRBJ1-2; D gene ambiguous. CDR1 is MDHEN, CDR2 SYDVKM, per germline. This CDR3 is built from 13 residues. The V end was cut by 5 bases, the J end by 8 bases, with 15 bases between. In DNA form, the CDR3 reads TGTGCCAGCAGTCCCCAGCCGAAGCGGGGCTACACCTTC. It codes for CASSPQPKRGYTF.

The rearrangement joins TRBV6-1 to TRBJ2-7, with D possibly being TRBD2 (6 bases). Germline loops: CDR1 MNHNS, CDR2 SASEGT. With 4 bases removed from V and 3 bases from J, the gap between germline ends came to 16 bases. The CDR3 contains 15 residues. The CDR3 sequence: CASSAGTGGIYEQYF. The CDR3 DNA is TGTGCCAGCAGTGCAGGGACTGGCGGAATCTACGAGCAGTACTTC.

This clone has only a few counts. V gene TRBV5-1 combines with J gene TRBJ2-7, with D possibly being TRBD2 (5 bases). Germline values: CDR1 SGHRS, CDR2 YFSETQ. V was shortened by 3 bases and J by 3 bases, with 13 bases between the two germline ends. The CDR3 loop spans 14 amino acids. CDR3 residues: CASSSRERGYEQYF. CDR3 in DNA: TGCGCCAGCAGCTCACGGGAACGAGGCTACGAGCAGTACTTC.

This clone was recorded a few times. This chain uses TRBV29-1 with TRBJ1-2, with 9 bases aligning to TRBD1. The V and J ends lost 7 bases and 5 bases, in that order; junction bases with no gene match: 20. Germline loops: CDR1 SQVTM, CDR2 ANQGSEA. This CDR3 comprises 17 residues. The chain's CDR3 is CSGGELPTGGLVYGYTF. For the CDR3, the DNA is TGCAGCGGAGGGGAACTGCCAACAGGGGGCCTGGTGTATGGCTACACCTTC.

The genes are TRBV19 and TRBJ2-3; 7 bases line up with TRBD2. This CDR3 contains 14 residues. After removal of 5 bases from V and 1 base from J, the junction contained 3 bases not matched to a gene. CDR1 LNHDA and CDR2 SQIVND come from the germline V gene (reference sequence). DNA for the CDR3: TGTGCCAGTAGTCCCAGCGGGGGCACAGATACGCAGTATTTT. Amino acid sequence: CASSPSGGTDTQYF.

The chain couples TRBV5-4 to TRBJ1-1; 7 bases agree with TRBD1. V shed 1 base, J shed 13 bases, and the junction held 13 bases outside the gene matches. This CDR3 is built from 14 residues. The V gene's germline CDR1 is SGHNT and CDR2 YYREEE (reference sequence). The CDR3 spells CASSLKGGGHSLFF. The CDR3, as DNA: TGTGCCAGCAGCTTGAAGGGAGGGGGCCACTCACTTTTCTTT.

This clone has just a few counts. The same CDR3 can be traced to other DNA sequences in this sample. This chain connects TRBV7-9 to TRBJ1-2; 7 nucleotides match TRBD1. The V gene's germline CDR1 is SEHNR and CDR2 FQNEAQ (reference sequence). This CDR3 is built from 15 residues. V lost 5 bases and J lost 3; bases outside the gene matches: 9. This CDR3 reads CASSLTGVGDYGYTF. The CDR3 DNA is TGTGCCAGCAGCCTAACAGGGGTCGGAGACTATGGCTACACCTTC. Looking up the rest from reference TRBV7-9 and TRBJ1-2 gives the full variable domain: DTGVSQNPRHKITKRGQNVTFRCDPISEHNRLYWYRQTLGQGPEFLTYFQNEAQLEKSRLLSDRFSAERPKGSFSTLEIQRTEQGDSAMYLCASSLTGVGDYGYTFGSGTRLTVV.

This clone showed up many times. This sequence joins TRBV7-9 and TRBJ2-7; 7 bases line up with TRBD1. Trimming took 5 bases from V and 5 from J; bases not matched to a gene: 3. There are 12 residues in the CDR3. The germline V gene encodes CDR1 SEHNR and CDR2 FQNEAQ (reference sequence). The CDR3 protein is CASSATGDEQYF. The CDR3, as DNA: TGTGCCAGCAGCGCAACAGGGGACGAGCAGTACTTC.

This sequence joins TRBV4-2 and TRBJ2-3, with D hard to call. In germline, CDR1 is LGHNA, CDR2 YNFKEQ. CDR3 length: 14 amino acids. The V gene lost 0 bases and the J gene lost 6 bases, with 10 bases spanning the gap. CDR3 region: CASSQDKGRDTQYF. CDR3 nucleotide sequence: TGTGCCAGCAGCCAAGACAAAGGACGGGATACGCAGTATTTT.

This clone showed up just a few times. This chain joins TRBV5-1 and TRBJ2-5; possibly TRBD1 for D (5 bases). Germline V gene data show CDR1 as SGHRS and CDR2 as YFSETQ. Trimming cost V 4 bases and J 5 bases, with 9 bases left between them. The CDR3 is made up of 12 amino acids. The CDR3, as DNA: TGCGCCAGCAGCGGCCAGGGCGAGACCCAGTACTTC. The encoded protein is CASSGQGETQYF.

This clone was seen a handful of times. The rearrangement links TRBV30 to TRBJ1-2, with D unclear. The CDR3 is made up of 11 amino acids. The germline CDR1 and CDR2 sequences are GTSNPN and SVGIG (reference sequence). The germline V and J ends were trimmed by 2 bases and 4 bases, with 5 bases remaining between them. The CDR3 bases are TGTGCCTGGAGTTACAGCTATGGCTACACCTTC. Amino acids: CAWSYSYGYTF.

The table lists this clone with a few counts. The chain couples TRBV7-9 to TRBJ2-3; 13 bases are a match to TRBD2. This CDR3 has 16 amino acids. V gave up 5 bases and J gave up 2 bases; unmatched junction bases: 4. Per the germline V gene, CDR1 is SEHNR and CDR2 is FQNEAQ (reference sequence). The CDR3 spells CASSRGTSGTTDTQYF. CDR3 nucleotides: TGTGCCAGCAGCCGAGGGACTAGCGGGACCACAGATACGCAGTATTTT.

The V gene is TRBV7-2, the J gene TRBJ2-7; TRBD1 aligns across 10 bases. CDR3 length: 13 amino acids. Germline V lookup: CDR1 SGHTA, CDR2 FQGNSA. J lost 9 bases, V lost 6 bases, and 8 bases had no gene match. The CDR3 loop is CASSRQGALAQYF. The CDR3 bases are TGTGCCAGCAGTCGACAGGGGGCCCTTGCGCAGTACTTC. The full variable domain, its missing parts supplied by reference TRBV7-2 and TRBJ2-7, is GAGVSQSPSNKVTEKGKDVELRCDPISGHTALYWYRQSLGQGLEFLIYFQGNSAPDKSGLPSDRFSAERTGGSVSTLTIQRTQQEDSAVYLCASSRQGALAQYFGPGTRLTVT.

The J gene is TRBJ2-1, the V gene TRBV9, with TRBD2 matching over 7 bases. Germline loops: CDR1 SGDLS, CDR2 YYNGEE. This CDR3 region has 16 residues. J lost 10 bases, V lost 0 bases, and 13 bases had no gene match. The CDR3 sequence is CASSVDGSGSNREQFF. For the CDR3, the DNA is TGTGCCAGCAGCGTAGACGGTAGCGGGTCCAACCGGGAGCAGTTCTTC. The full variable domain, rest sourced from reference TRBV9 and TRBJ2-1, is DSGVTQTPKHLITATGQRVTLRCSPRSGDLSVYWYQQSLDQGLQFLIQYYNGEERAKGNILERFSAQQFPDLHSELNLSSLELGDSALYFCASSVDGSGSNREQFFGPGTRLTVL.

In nucleotides, the CDR3 is TGTGCCAGCAGCCTAGGTGCAGGGAAAAACATTCAGTACTTC. As protein: CASSLGAGKNIQYF. This chain links TRBV14 with TRBJ2-4; a weak D match, TRBD1 (5 bases). There are 14 residues in the CDR3. V gave up 4 bases and J gave up 4 bases, with 11 bases separating them. In germline, CDR1 is SGHDN, CDR2 FVKESK.

Here the CDR3 reads CASSHLGGQNYGYTF. The CDR3 coding sequence is TGTGCCAGCAGTCACCTTGGGGGGCAGAACTATGGCTACACCTTC. The V and J genes are TRBV27 and TRBJ1-2; tentatively, D is TRBD1 (6 bases). There are 15 residues in the CDR3. V lost 5 bases to trimming and J lost 2 bases, with 15 bases between them. CDR1 and CDR2 (germline): MNHEY, SMNVEV (reference sequence).

This clone was seen a single time. The chain has TRBV7-8 and TRBJ2-2; perhaps TRBD1 as D (5 bases). The CDR3 totals 15 residues. Per the germline V gene, CDR1 is SGHVS and CDR2 is FQNEAQ. V was clipped by 1 base and J by 7 bases, with 13 bases between them. The CDR3 reads CASSLVGVTDGELFF. CDR3 coding DNA: TGTGCCAGCAGCTTAGTAGGGGTAACAGACGGGGAGCTGTTTTTT.

V gene TRBV7-3 combines with J gene TRBJ2-3; 11 bases are shared with TRBD2. J lost 5 bases, V lost 1 base, and 8 bases had no gene match. The CDR3 spans 17 residues. The germline gives CDR1 SGHTA, CDR2 FQGTGA. The CDR3 loop is CASSLRSLAGGLDTQYF. The CDR3 bases are TGTGCCAGCAGCTTAAGGTCCCTAGCGGGGGGCCTAGATACGCAGTATTTT.

This clone showed up just a few times. CDR3 sequence: CSAQGAFNEKLFF. Here the CDR3 DNA reads TGCAGCGCTCAGGGGGCGTTTAATGAAAAACTGTTTTTT. J is TRBJ1-4 and V is TRBV29-1; 8 nucleotides align to TRBD1. The germline gives CDR1 SQVTM, CDR2 ANQGSEA. The CDR3 runs 13 residues. The V and J ends lost 7 bases and 4 bases, in that order; junction bases with no gene match: 5.